Listed below are T cell receptor beta chains from one sample, sequenced in a study of shared clonotypes between healthy human individuals. The method was immunoSEQ multiplex PCR; TCRdb's version includes in-frame clones alone and lacks a portion of them. The table has millions of clones, around nine tenths seen once. Specimen: naive CD4+ T cells sorted from blood. The receptors derive from a man younger than 30 in good health. CDR3s include the opening cysteine and the closing phenylalanine or tryptophan. A D gene is named only where the DNA matches it firmly. Clone size is not always given. Where it is, it says once, few, many or a class for expanded clones.

j_call v_call d_call clone_size cdr3_nt cdr3_aa
TRBJ2-2 TRBV11-1 NA NA TGTGCCAGCAGCCCCGGGACGCTATACGGGGAGCTGTTTTTT CASSPGTLYGELFF
TRBJ2-7 TRBV7-6 NA NA TGTGCCAGCAGCCCCCAAGGGGGAACTACCTACGAGCAGTACTTC CASSPQGGTTYEQYF
TRBJ2-7 TRBV13 TRBD1 NA TGTGCCAGCAGCTTAAGGCGTGTGGGGACAGGGGGCTACGAGCAGTACTTC CASSLRRVGTGGYEQYF
TRBJ2-1 TRBV7-2 NA NA TGTGCCAGCAGCTTATTTGCAGGTAACAATGAGCAGTTCTTC CASSLFAGNNEQFF
TRBJ2-4 TRBV6-6 NA NA TGTGCCAGCAGGATCACAGGGTTGGACATTCAGTACTTC CASRITGLDIQYF
TRBJ1-4 TRBV4-1 NA NA TGCGCCAGCAGCCAAGCAGGGCCCCTAGAAAAACTGTTTTTT CASSQAGPLEKLFF
TRBJ2-7 TRBV10-3 TRBD2 once TGTGCCACCAGCAGAGGAGCGGGATCCTACGAGCAGTACTTC CATSRGAGSYEQYF
TRBJ2-7 TRBV27 NA NA TGTGCCAGCAGTACGGGACAACTCTACGAGCAGTACTTC CASSTGQLYEQYF
TRBJ1-4 TRBV6-5 NA NA TGTGCCAGCAGTTACTCAATGGGCTCTAGAAAAGAAAAACTGTTTTTT CASSYSMGSRKEKLFF
TRBJ2-3 TRBV6-5 TRBD2 NA TGTGCCAGCAGACCGAGCGGGAACACAGATACGCAGTATTTT CASRPSGNTDTQYF
TRBJ1-2 TRBV2 NA NA TGTGCCAGCAGTGAAACGCCGAACTTCCCAGTTTATGGCTACACCTTC CASSETPNFPVYGYTF
TRBJ2-3 TRBV7-9 NA NA TGTGCCAGCAGCTCCCCCGTACTAGCTAGCACAGATACGCAGTATTTT CASSSPVLASTDTQYF
TRBJ2-5 TRBV2 NA NA TGTGCCAGCAGTGCTCTTGCAACCCAAGAGACCCAGTACTTC CASSALATQETQYF
TRBJ2-5 TRBV18 NA NA TGTGCCAGCTCATGGCAAGGGCAAGAGACCCAGTACTTC CASSWQGQETQYF
TRBJ2-1 TRBV30 NA NA TGTGCCTGGAGTGCACCCTCCCGGATGCAGTTCTTC CAWSAPSRMQFF
TRBJ1-3 TRBV7-9 NA NA TGTGCCAGCAGCTTACCCAGGCCCGTCCCTGGACACACCATATATTTT CASSLPRPVPGHTIYF
TRBJ2-7 TRBV7-2 NA NA TGTGCCAGCAGCGAACCTGGGACTTCCGTCTACGAGCAGTACTTC CASSEPGTSVYEQYF
TRBJ2-1 TRBV2 TRBD2 NA TGTGCCAGCCTTCTAGCGGGAGGGCCCAATGAGCAGTTCTTC CASLLAGGPNEQFF
TRBJ2-4 TRBV18 TRBD1 NA TGTGCCAGCTCACCTCTTACAGGGGGCGAAAACATTCAGTACTTC CASSPLTGGENIQYF
TRBJ2-3 TRBV27 TRBD2 NA TGTGCCAGCAGTTCAGCGGGGTATTACACAGATACGCAGTATTTT CASSSAGYYTDTQYF
TRBJ2-5 TRBV5-4 TRBD2 NA TGTGCCAGCAGCTTGGGAGCGGGAAACCAAGAGACCCAGTACTTC CASSLGAGNQETQYF
TRBJ2-2 TRBV6-1 NA once TGTGCCAGCAGTGAAACCCAGGATGGCGGGGAGCTGTTTTTT CASSETQDGGELFF
TRBJ2-5 TRBV11-2 NA NA TGTGCCAGCAGCCCCCCCGGCGAGGAGGGCGCGGAGACCCAGTACTTC CASSPPGEEGAETQYF
TRBJ1-1 TRBV23-1 NA NA TGCGCCAGCAGTCAATCGATGGCAAACGCTGAAGCTTTCTTT CASSQSMANAEAFF
TRBJ2-6 TRBV7-9 NA NA TGTGCCAGCAGCTTAAGTCCCGGACAGCCCTCCTCTGGGGCCAACGTCCTGACTTTC CASSLSPGQPSSGANVLTF
TRBJ2-2 TRBV11-3 NA NA TGTGCCAGCAGCTTAGAGGGGCGCGGGGAGCTGTTTTTT CASSLEGRGELFF
TRBJ2-5 TRBV10-3 NA once TGTGCCATCAAGGATAGCGGACAAGAGACCCAGTACTTC CAIKDSGQETQYF
TRBJ1-4 TRBV11-2 NA NA TGTGCCAGCAGCTTAGGTACAGGGTTGGGGGAAAAACTGTTTTTT CASSLGTGLGEKLFF
TRBJ2-4 TRBV25-1 TRBD2 NA TGTGCCAGCAGCCTAGCGGGAGGAGCCAAAAACATTCAGTACTTC CASSLAGGAKNIQYF
TRBJ2-1 TRBV6-5 NA NA TGTGCCAGCAGCCCAGACTGGACAACCTACAATGAGCAGTTCTTC CASSPDWTTYNEQFF
TRBJ2-1 TRBV5-1 TRBD2 once TGCGCCAGCTCCCCCCCGGGACTAGCGGGTATGGGGGCCAATGAGCAGTTCTTC CASSPPGLAGMGANEQFF
TRBJ2-7 TRBV6-5 TRBD2 NA TGTGCCAGCAGTTACTGGGCGGGGGGGAGCTCCTACGAGCAGTACTTC CASSYWAGGSSYEQYF
TRBJ1-6 TRBV2 NA NA TGTGCCAGCAGTGACACGAGGGGAGGGAAAGGTTCACCCCTCCACTTT CASSDTRGGKGSPLHF
TRBJ1-4 TRBV7-9 TRBD1 NA TGTGCCAGCAGCTTGGCGACAGGGTCAGGGGAAAAACTGTTTTTT CASSLATGSGEKLFF
TRBJ1-2 TRBV29-1 NA once TGCAGCGCCACCGAGAAGTCTAACTATGGCTACACCTTC CSATEKSNYGYTF
TRBJ1-5 TRBV28 NA NA TGTGCCAGCAGAGAAGAGGGGGACATGGCCCAGCATTTT CASREEGDMAQHF
TRBJ2-7 TRBV7-9 TRBD2 NA TGTGCCAGCAGCTTCCTAGCGGGGGGGCTCGAGCAGTACTTC CASSFLAGGLEQYF
TRBJ2-7 TRBV10-2 TRBD2 NA TGCGCCAGCAGTGAAGGGACTAGTCCCCACGAGCAGTACTTC CASSEGTSPHEQYF
TRBJ1-1 TRBV5-1 NA NA TGCGCCAGCAGCTCTCAGGGGAGGTCCACTGAAGCTTTCTTT CASSSQGRSTEAFF
TRBJ2-7 TRBV6-1 NA NA TGTGCCAGTACCCGGGACACCGGTTCCTACGAGCAGTACTTC CASTRDTGSYEQYF
TRBJ2-7 TRBV6-5 NA NA TGTGCCAGCACCCTCGGTTGGGGGGGCGGCGACGAGCAGTACTTC CASTLGWGGGDEQYF
TRBJ2-3 TRBV10-3 NA NA TGTGCCATCACTGAACGGGGGGCCCCAGATACGCAGTATTTT CAITERGAPDTQYF
TRBJ2-7 TRBV18 TRBD2 once TGTGCCAGCTCACTTCGGACTAGCGGGAGTGGCGAGCAGTACTTC CASSLRTSGSGEQYF
TRBJ2-3 TRBV9 NA NA TGTGCCAGCAGCACCACAGATACGCAGTATTTT CASSTTDTQYF
TRBJ1-6 TRBV10-1 TRBD1 NA TGCGCCAGCAGTGGACAGGGTAATTCACCCCTCCACTTT CASSGQGNSPLHF
TRBJ2-3 TRBV7-2 NA NA TGTGCCAGCAGCTTAGGGGGGGTTCTAGGTACAGATACGCAGTATTTT CASSLGGVLGTDTQYF
TRBJ2-6 TRBV5-1 NA NA TGCGCCAGCAACCCCGGTGGTGGGGCCAACGTCCTGACTTTC CASNPGGGANVLTF
TRBJ2-7 TRBV7-6 NA NA TGTGCCAGCAGCTTAGGTGCGGACTCCTACGAGCAGTACTTC CASSLGADSYEQYF
TRBJ2-3 TRBV6-5 NA NA TGTGCCAGCCAGGAGGGGCGTCGCACAGATACGCAGTATTTT CASQEGRRTDTQYF
TRBJ1-4 TRBV30 NA NA TGTGCCTGGTCTGTAAGGGGGGGTGAAAAACTGTTTTTT CAWSVRGGEKLFF
TRBJ2-3 TRBV7-9 TRBD2 NA TGTGCCAGCAGCGATCTGACTAGCGGTAGCACAGATACGCAGTATTTT CASSDLTSGSTDTQYF
TRBJ1-4 TRBV5-4 TRBD1 NA TGTGCCAGCAGCTTAGGACAGGAAGAAAAACTGTTTTTT CASSLGQEEKLFF
TRBJ1-2 TRBV7-9 TRBD1 few TGTGCCAGCAGCTCCACGAGCTCGGGACAGCTAAGTGGCTACACCTTC CASSSTSSGQLSGYTF
TRBJ2-7 TRBV28 NA NA TGTGCCAGCAGCCAGACAGTTAACTCCTACGAGCAGTACTTC CASSQTVNSYEQYF
TRBJ1-6 TRBV7-2 NA NA TGTGCCAGCACCCCTGGGGGGGGAGTGAATTCACCCCTCCACTTT CASTPGGGVNSPLHF
TRBJ1-1 TRBV5-1 TRBD1 NA TGCGCCAGCAGGGGACAGTTGAACACTGAAGCTTTCTTT CASRGQLNTEAFF
TRBJ2-7 TRBV28 NA NA TGTGCCAGCACCGGGGGAGCCTCCTACGAGCAGTACTTC CASTGGASYEQYF